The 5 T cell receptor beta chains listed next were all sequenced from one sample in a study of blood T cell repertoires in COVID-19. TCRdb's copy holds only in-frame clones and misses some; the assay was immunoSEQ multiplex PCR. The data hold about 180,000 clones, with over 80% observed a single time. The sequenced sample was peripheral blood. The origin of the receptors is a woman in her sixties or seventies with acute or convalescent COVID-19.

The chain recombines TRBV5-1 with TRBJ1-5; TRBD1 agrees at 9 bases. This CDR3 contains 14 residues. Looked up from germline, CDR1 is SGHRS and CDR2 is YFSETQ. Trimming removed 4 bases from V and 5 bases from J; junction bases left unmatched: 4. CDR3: CASSATGGDQPQHF. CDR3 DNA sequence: TGCGCCAGCAGCGCCACAGGGGGCGATCAGCCCCAGCATTTT.

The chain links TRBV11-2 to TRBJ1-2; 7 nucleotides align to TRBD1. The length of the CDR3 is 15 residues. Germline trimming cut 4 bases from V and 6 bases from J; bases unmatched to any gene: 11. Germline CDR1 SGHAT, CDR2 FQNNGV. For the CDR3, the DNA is TGTGCCAGCAGCTCCCGACAGGGACCCCCAAATGGCTACACCTTC. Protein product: CASSSRQGPPNGYTF.

CDR3 in amino acids: CASSTQRGFENIQYF. The CDR3 DNA reads TGTGCCAGCAGTACCCAGCGGGGGTTTGAAAACATTCAGTACTTC. This sequence joins TRBV27 and TRBJ2-4; 8 positions match TRBD2. The J segment lost 5 bases and the V segment lost 5 bases, leaving 8 bases of the junction unmatched. The germline V gene encodes CDR1 MNHEY and CDR2 SMNVEV (reference sequence). CDR3 length: 15 residues.

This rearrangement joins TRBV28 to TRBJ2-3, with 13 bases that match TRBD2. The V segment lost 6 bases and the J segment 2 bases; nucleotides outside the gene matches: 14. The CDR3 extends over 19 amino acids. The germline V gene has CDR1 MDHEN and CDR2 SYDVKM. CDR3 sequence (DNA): TGTGCCAGCAGCCGTGGACTAGCGGGGGACCTCCGACACACAGATACGCAGTATTTT. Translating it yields CASSRGLAGDLRHTDTQYF.

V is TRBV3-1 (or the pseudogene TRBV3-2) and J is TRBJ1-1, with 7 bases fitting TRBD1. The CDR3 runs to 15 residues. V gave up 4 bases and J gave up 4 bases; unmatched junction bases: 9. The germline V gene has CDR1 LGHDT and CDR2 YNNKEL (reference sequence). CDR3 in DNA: TGTGCCAGCAGCCGATTCGACAGGGCGGGCACTGAAGCTTTCTTT. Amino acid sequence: CASSRFDRAGTEAFF.